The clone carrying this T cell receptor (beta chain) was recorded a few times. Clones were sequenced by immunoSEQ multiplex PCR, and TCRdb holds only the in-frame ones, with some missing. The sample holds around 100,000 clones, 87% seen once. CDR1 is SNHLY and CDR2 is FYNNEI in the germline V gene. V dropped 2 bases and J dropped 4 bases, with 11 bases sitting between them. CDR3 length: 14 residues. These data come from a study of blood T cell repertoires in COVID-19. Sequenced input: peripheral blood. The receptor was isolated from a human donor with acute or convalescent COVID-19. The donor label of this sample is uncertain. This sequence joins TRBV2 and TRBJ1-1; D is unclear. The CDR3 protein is CASSELQTGTEAFF. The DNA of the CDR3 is TGTGCCAGCAGTGAATTGCAGACGGGCACTGAAGCTTTCTTT.